A single sample is the source of the 3 T cell receptor beta chains below, sequenced in a study of cytomegalovirus exposure and HLA in healthy donors. The PCR was carried out with 60 Vbeta primers and 13 Jbeta primers. The protocol was immunoSEQ multiplex PCR, while the TCRdb copy is restricted to in-frame clones and leaves out a portion. The sample shows 150,000 to 200,000 clones, 82% of them seen only once. The sequencing sample was made of PBMCs. The receptors come from a woman aged 45-60 years in good health and CMV-seropositive.

A few counts support this clone. This chain joins TRBV25-1 and TRBJ2-3; maybe TRBD2 (5 bases). V was pared by 10 bases and J by 5 bases, with 25 bases between. CDR3 size: 16 residues. The V gene's germline CDR1 is MGHDK and CDR2 SYGVNS. CDR3 coding DNA: TGTGCCACCGCGAGGTTAAGCGGAGGCGAGATAGATACGCAGTATTTT. Translation: CATARLSGGEIDTQYF.

In its sample, this clone was seen a few times. The V gene is TRBV27, the J gene TRBJ2-7; the D gene is possibly TRBD1 (5 bases). The CDR3 length is 15 residues. Germline assignment: CDR1 MNHEY and CDR2 SMNVEV (reference sequence). V was shortened by 5 bases and J by 0 bases, with 14 bases between the two germline ends. This CDR3 reads CASSTLTVSSYEQYF. The CDR3 nucleotides are TGTGCCAGCAGTACCCTGACAGTGAGCTCCTACGAGCAGTACTTC.

This clone has a single count. An end of the junction differs from the germline gene, which may be a read error. This chain joins TRBV5-6 and TRBJ2-1; D is uncertain. CDR3 size: 12 residues. Germline V gene data show CDR1 as SGHDT and CDR2 as YYEEEE. CDR3 sequence: CASSRHLGNRIF. The CDR3 DNA sequence: TGTGCCAGCAGCCGCCATCTAGGAAATAGGATCTTC.